These T cell receptor beta chains were read from a single sample in a study of T cells in Graves' hyperthyroidism and ophthalmopathy. TCRdb independently ran MiXCR on the multiplex PCR reads; one entry per CDR3 protein. This sample has about 420,000 distinct CDR3 sequences, with roughly 15% found just once. Sequencing was performed on blood. The source of these receptors is a young woman with Graves' hyperthyroidism. Both conserved end residues are trimmed from each CDR3. The order of the fields is V gene, D gene, J gene, CDR3 protein. A D gene is named only where the DNA matches it firmly.

v_call: TRBV7-3
d_call: TRBD2
j_call: TRBJ2-2
cdr3_aa: ASSNSGIKAGELF

v_call: TRBV11-3
d_call: -
j_call: TRBJ1-1
cdr3_aa: ASSLSQKAF

v_call: TRBV2
d_call: -
j_call: TRBJ2-3
cdr3_aa: ASALGDTQY

v_call: TRBV20-1
d_call: -
j_call: TRBJ2-5
cdr3_aa: SASQETQY

v_call: TRBV20-1
d_call: -
j_call: TRBJ1-2
cdr3_aa: SASHPARNYGYT

v_call: TRBV20-1
d_call: TRBD1
j_call: TRBJ2-5
cdr3_aa: SASGDRGPETQY

v_call: TRBV3-1
d_call: TRBD2
j_call: TRBJ2-1
cdr3_aa: ASSQTPGLAGPYNEQF

v_call: TRBV20-1
d_call: TRBD1
j_call: TRBJ1-1
cdr3_aa: SARARDRLTAF

v_call: TRBV11-2
d_call: -
j_call: TRBJ2-5
cdr3_aa: ASSLVPGTNQETQY

v_call: TRBV27
d_call: -
j_call: TRBJ2-6
cdr3_aa: ATRMGGSGANVLT

v_call: TRBV29-1
d_call: -
j_call: TRBJ2-5
cdr3_aa: SVIDLPTETQY

v_call: TRBV12-3/TRBV12-4
d_call: -
j_call: TRBJ2-7
cdr3_aa: ASSANRDFYEQY

v_call: TRBV20-1
d_call: TRBD2
j_call: TRBJ2-7
cdr3_aa: SALLAGAYEQY

v_call: TRBV3-1
d_call: -
j_call: TRBJ2-3
cdr3_aa: ASSHPPGSTDTQY

v_call: TRBV6-1
d_call: -
j_call: TRBJ1-1
cdr3_aa: ASTESRDTEAF

v_call: TRBV3-1
d_call: TRBD1
j_call: TRBJ1-1
cdr3_aa: ASSHRDSTMNTEAF

v_call: TRBV30
d_call: TRBD1
j_call: TRBJ1-6
cdr3_aa: AWGTGLNSPLH

v_call: TRBV20-1
d_call: -
j_call: TRBJ2-7
cdr3_aa: SALSANYEQY

v_call: TRBV7-9
d_call: TRBD1
j_call: TRBJ1-3
cdr3_aa: ASSSTGEGNTIY

v_call: TRBV4-2
d_call: -
j_call: TRBJ1-5
cdr3_aa: ASRPAEVPNQPQH

v_call: TRBV28
d_call: -
j_call: TRBJ1-3
cdr3_aa: ASSLNGNTIY

v_call: TRBV11-2
d_call: -
j_call: TRBJ2-5
cdr3_aa: ASSLAVGQETQY

v_call: TRBV20-1
d_call: TRBD2
j_call: TRBJ2-1
cdr3_aa: SARPSGPSYNEQF

v_call: TRBV11-2
d_call: -
j_call: TRBJ1-6
cdr3_aa: ASSLRDPGGDSPLH

v_call: TRBV24-1
d_call: TRBD1
j_call: TRBJ1-5
cdr3_aa: ATSDPPGRGRLGNQPQH

v_call: TRBV20-1
d_call: TRBD1
j_call: TRBJ2-7
cdr3_aa: SATSGGLSSYEQY

v_call: TRBV28
d_call: -
j_call: TRBJ1-5
cdr3_aa: ASSLCTGSVCNQPQH

v_call: TRBV20-1
d_call: -
j_call: TRBJ2-1
cdr3_aa: SAPRGNNEQF

v_call: TRBV7-2
d_call: -
j_call: TRBJ2-6
cdr3_aa: ASSLAFSSGANVLT

v_call: TRBV11-3
d_call: -
j_call: TRBJ2-7
cdr3_aa: ASSLEGSSEQY

v_call: TRBV27
d_call: -
j_call: TRBJ1-2
cdr3_aa: ASSVGTMGYGYT

v_call: TRBV3-1
d_call: -
j_call: TRBJ1-4
cdr3_aa: ASSQGWDTNEKLF

v_call: TRBV28
d_call: -
j_call: TRBJ2-3
cdr3_aa: ASSFLAGTDTQY

v_call: TRBV20-1
d_call: TRBD1
j_call: TRBJ1-4
cdr3_aa: SARADRENEKLF

v_call: TRBV7-2
d_call: TRBD2
j_call: TRBJ2-7
cdr3_aa: ASSLTSSAYEQY

v_call: TRBV27
d_call: -
j_call: TRBJ1-4
cdr3_aa: ASSHRNEKLF

v_call: TRBV6-1
d_call: TRBD1
j_call: TRBJ1-2
cdr3_aa: ASRTGLVTGYT

v_call: TRBV28
d_call: -
j_call: TRBJ2-3
cdr3_aa: ASRGESTQY

v_call: TRBV28
d_call: -
j_call: TRBJ2-7
cdr3_aa: ASSLNQGYEQY

v_call: TRBV6-5
d_call: TRBD1
j_call: TRBJ1-2
cdr3_aa: ASSYTTGGELRGYT

v_call: TRBV20-1
d_call: TRBD2
j_call: TRBJ2-1
cdr3_aa: SAALPGLVYHEQF

v_call: TRBV18
d_call: TRBD1
j_call: TRBJ2-7
cdr3_aa: ASSPPGQGVGEQY

v_call: TRBV5-5
d_call: -
j_call: TRBJ1-6
cdr3_aa: ASSLELGLNSPLH

v_call: TRBV14
d_call: -
j_call: TRBJ1-1
cdr3_aa: ASSQRAGRRNTEAF

v_call: TRBV28
d_call: TRBD2
j_call: TRBJ2-7
cdr3_aa: ASTSSGSSTYEQY